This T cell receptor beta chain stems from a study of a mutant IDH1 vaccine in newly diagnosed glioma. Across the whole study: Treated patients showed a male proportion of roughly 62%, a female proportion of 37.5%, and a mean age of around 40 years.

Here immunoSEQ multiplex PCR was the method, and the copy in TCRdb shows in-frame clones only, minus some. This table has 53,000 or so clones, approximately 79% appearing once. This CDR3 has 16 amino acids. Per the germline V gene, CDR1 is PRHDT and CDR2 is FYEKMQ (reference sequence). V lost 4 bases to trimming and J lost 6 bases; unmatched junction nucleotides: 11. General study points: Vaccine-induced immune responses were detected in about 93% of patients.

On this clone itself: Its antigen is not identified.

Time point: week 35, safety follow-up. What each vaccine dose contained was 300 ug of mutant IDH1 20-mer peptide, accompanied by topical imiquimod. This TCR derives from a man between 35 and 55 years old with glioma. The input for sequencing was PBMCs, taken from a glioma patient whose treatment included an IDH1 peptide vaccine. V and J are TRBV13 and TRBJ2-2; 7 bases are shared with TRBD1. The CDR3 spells CASSSRQGGDPGELFF. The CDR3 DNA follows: TGTGCCAGCAGCTCCAGACAGGGCGGTGATCCCGGGGAGCTGTTTTTT.